What follows are 21 T cell receptor beta chains derived from one specimen sequenced in a study of blood T cell repertoires in COVID-19. Repertoires were generated with immunoSEQ multiplex PCR, while TCRdb's copy carries only in-frame clones and drops some. The table lists 250,000 to 350,000 clones, 80% to 85% of them singletons. Material: peripheral blood. The origin of the receptors is a person aged 70 to 85 with COVID-19, enrolled during active disease.

The chain links TRBV28 to TRBJ2-7; perhaps TRBD2 as D (7 bases). V lost 8 bases and J 3 bases, leaving 17 bases between the germline ends. Germline V gene data show CDR1 as MDHEN and CDR2 as SYDVKM. The CDR3 is 14 amino acids. CDR3 protein: CASELGGASYEQYF. Here the CDR3 DNA reads TGTGCCAGCGAACTTGGGGGGGCTAGCTACGAGCAGTACTTC.

Concerning this clone: The identical CDR3 is also encoded by other nucleotide sequences in the sample. The chain uses TRBV19 and TRBJ1-1; TRBD1 matches at 8 bases. CDR3 length: 13 amino acids. The junction had 3 bases not matched to a gene; V was cut back by 6 bases and J by 3 bases. Germline V gene sequence: CDR1 LNHDA, CDR2 SQIVND (reference sequence). In nucleotides, the CDR3 is TGTGCCAGTAGCTCGACAGGGGACACTGAAGCTTTCTTT. This translates into CASSSTGDTEAFF.

This clone has just one count. The chain employs TRBV3-1 (or the pseudogene TRBV3-2) and TRBJ2-7; D gene uncertain. This CDR3 is built from 15 residues. V lost 3 bases and J lost 5, with 17 bases in between. Germline assignment: CDR1 LGHDT and CDR2 YNNKEL (reference sequence). CDR3 residues: CASSQVPKLFDEQYF. The CDR3 DNA is TGTGCCAGCAGCCAGGTCCCAAAGCTTTTCGACGAGCAGTACTTC.

This clone was seen more than once but under ten times. The chain joins TRBV7-8 to TRBJ2-1, with D possibly being TRBD1 (6 bases). The germline gives CDR1 SGHVS, CDR2 FQNEAQ. V lost 5 bases and J lost 8, with 13 bases in between. The CDR3 extends over 13 amino acids. The CDR3 DNA reads as TGTGCCAGCAGCACAGGGCCTACGGATGAGCAGTTCTTC. It specifies CASSTGPTDEQFF.

This sequence joins TRBV7-9 and TRBJ2-3; 8 nucleotides match TRBD2. Looked up from germline, CDR1 is SEHNR and CDR2 is FQNEAQ (reference sequence). The CDR3 extends over 15 amino acids. The CDR3 reads CVVAYPAGGSDTQYF. CDR3 bases: TGTGTGGTGGCCTACCCTGCGGGAGGCTCAGATACGCAGTATTTT.

The chain carries TRBV7-6 and TRBJ2-2; perhaps TRBD2 as D (5 bases). Trimming stripped 2 bases from V and 0 bases from J, with 10 bases between. The CDR3 runs to 16 residues. CDR1 and CDR2 from the germline V gene are SGHVS and FNYEAQ. The CDR3 DNA reads TGTGCCAGCAGCTTATATCGGGGTTCGAACACCGGGGAGCTGTTTTTT. It is translated as CASSLYRGSNTGELFF.

The V call is TRBV5-1, the J call TRBJ2-5; D may be TRBD1 (6 bases). This CDR3 has 15 amino acids. V lost 4 bases, J lost 1 base, and 14 bases lay in between. The germline V gene has CDR1 SGHRS and CDR2 YFSETQ. The CDR3, as DNA: TGCGCCAGCAGCAAGAACACAGGGTCCCAAGAGACCCAGTACTTC. As protein: CASSKNTGSQETQYF.

The chain employs TRBV7-2 and TRBJ2-7; 10 nucleotides agree with TRBD2. After removal of 3 bases from V and 2 bases from J, the junction contained 1 base not matched to a gene. The CDR3 runs 14 residues. CDR1 and CDR2 from the germline V gene are SGHTA and FQGNSA. This chain's CDR3 is CASSLSGGAYEQYF. In DNA form, the CDR3 reads TGTGCCAGCAGCTTGAGCGGGGGGGCCTACGAGCAGTACTTC.

The genes are TRBV27 and TRBJ2-7, with D tentatively TRBD2 (5 bases). Germline V gene lookup returns CDR1 MNHEY and CDR2 SMNVEV (reference sequence). This CDR3 has 14 residues. Trimming stripped 6 bases from V and 8 bases from J, with 20 bases between. Here the CDR3 DNA reads TGTGCCAGCAGCGTTCGGGGATCAAACATCCAGCAGTACTTC. This encodes CASSVRGSNIQQYF.

This rearrangement joins TRBV2 to TRBJ1-6; TRBD1 is a possible D gene (5 bases). V was pared by 5 bases and J by 5 bases, with 10 bases between. The CDR3 runs to 14 residues. In germline, CDR1 is SNHLY, CDR2 FYNNEI. The CDR3 loop is CASSFGQDNSPLHF. In DNA, the CDR3 is TGTGCCAGCAGTTTCGGACAAGATAATTCACCCCTCCACTTT.

The gene calls are TRBV7-9 and TRBJ2-3; D not certain. Germline V gene data show CDR1 as SEHNR and CDR2 as FQNEAQ (reference sequence). CDR3 length: 12 residues. V lost 5 bases to trimming and J lost 3 bases, with 6 bases between them. The CDR3 protein is CASSPMTDTQYF. In DNA form, the CDR3 reads TGTGCCAGCAGCCCCATGACAGATACGCAGTATTTT.

This chain uses TRBV5-1 with TRBJ2-7, with D possibly being TRBD2 (6 bases). V dropped 7 bases and J dropped 0 bases, with 11 bases sitting between them. The V gene's germline CDR1 is SGHRS and CDR2 YFSETQ. The CDR3 has 13 residues. The CDR3 nucleotides are TGCGCCAGCTCTCGGGGGACCTCCTACGAGCAGTACTTC. This translates into CASSRGTSYEQYF.

This clone was seen only a few times. This chain connects TRBV24-1 to TRBJ1-4; 7 nucleotides agree with TRBD1. The V gene end was trimmed by 4 bases and the J gene end by 11 bases; junction bases not matched to a gene: 9. This CDR3 has 14 amino acids. Germline-derived CDR1 and CDR2 are KGHDR and SFDVKD. CDR3 nucleotides: TGTGCCACCAGTGACAAACAGGGGACTAGCAAACTGTTTTTT. Protein product: CATSDKQGTSKLFF.

The chain is built from TRBV7-9 and TRBJ2-7; D is ambiguous. V gave up 0 bases and J gave up 5 bases, with 5 bases separating them. Germline CDR1 is SEHNR and CDR2 is FQNEAQ (reference sequence). The CDR3 runs to 12 residues. Here the CDR3 reads CASSLAIHEQYF. The CDR3 coding sequence is TGTGCCAGCAGCTTAGCTATCCACGAGCAGTACTTC.

The chain joins TRBV11-1 to TRBJ2-2, with TRBD2 identical over 8 bases. Germline CDR1 and CDR2: SGHAT and FQDESV (reference sequence). V gave up 8 bases and J gave up 3 bases; unmatched junction bases: 5. The CDR3 spans 14 residues. This CDR3 is CASHGGADTGELFF. DNA of the CDR3: TGTGCCAGCCACGGGGGGGCGGACACCGGGGAGCTGTTTTTT.

The V call is TRBV5-4, the J call TRBJ2-3, with 7 nucleotides matching TRBD2. The germline V gene encodes CDR1 SGHNT and CDR2 YYREEE (reference sequence). Trimming at V came to 3 bases and at J to 0 bases, leaving 1 base not matched to a gene. CDR3 size: 14 residues. CDR3 sequence (DNA): TGTGCCAGCAGCTGGGGGGGGAGCACAGATACGCAGTATTTT. Amino acids: CASSWGGSTDTQYF.

The genes are TRBV19 and TRBJ1-4; TRBD1 aligns across 8 bases. The germline gives CDR1 LNHDA, CDR2 SQIVND (reference sequence). V lost 2 bases to trimming and J lost 8 bases; unmatched junction nucleotides: 4. The CDR3 is 14 amino acids. CDR3 amino acids: CASSIIQGEEKLFF. The CDR3 nucleotides read TGTGCCAGTAGTATAATACAGGGGGAGGAAAAACTGTTTTTT.

A single count supports this clone. The chain employs TRBV19 and TRBJ2-1; 10 bases are a match to TRBD2. The CDR3 runs to 13 residues. The germline V gene encodes CDR1 LNHDA and CDR2 SQIVND (reference sequence). The V segment lost 10 bases and the J segment 6 bases; nucleotides outside the gene matches: 6. The CDR3 DNA reads as TGTGCCATTGGGACTAGCGCGTTCAATGAGCAGTTCTTC. The encoded protein is CAIGTSAFNEQFF.

The genes are TRBV29-1 and TRBJ1-1, with 8 bases matching TRBD1. V lost 7 bases to trimming and J lost 5 bases; unmatched junction nucleotides: 9. Germline CDR1 is SQVTM and CDR2 is ANQGSEA. There are 13 residues in the CDR3. The CDR3, as DNA: TGCAGCGCCCAAGACAGGGGCGGAACTGAAGCTTTCTTT. It specifies CSAQDRGGTEAFF.

This chain uses TRBV4-3 with TRBJ2-7; 8 nucleotides line up with TRBD1. CDR1 and CDR2 (germline): LGHNA, YSLEER. The CDR3 runs 15 residues. J was trimmed by 2 bases and V by 1 base; bases with no gene match: 4. CDR3 region: CASSQVRTGTYEQYF. CDR3 DNA sequence: TGCGCCAGCAGCCAAGTTAGGACAGGGACCTACGAGCAGTACTTC.

This chain connects TRBV5-1 to TRBJ2-5; 10 bases are a match to TRBD1. Germline CDR1 reads SGHRS; CDR2 reads YFSETQ. V lost 4 bases, J lost 4 bases, and 7 bases stayed unmatched. The CDR3 extends over 15 amino acids. The CDR3 here is CASSEGQGSAETQYF. The CDR3 DNA reads TGCGCCAGCAGCGAGGGACAGGGGTCCGCAGAGACCCAGTACTTC.